This is a list of T cell receptor beta chains from one sample in a study of blood T cell repertoires in COVID-19. Using immunoSEQ multiplex PCR, the repertoire was profiled, and TCRdb retains in-frame clones only, with some absent. The sample holds 300,000 to 350,000 clones, around 89% seen once. The specimen was peripheral blood. The origin of the receptors is a woman aged 25 to 39 with COVID-19, enrolled during active disease. Both conserved end residues are part of each CDR3. D genes are given only for firm matches. Size values are once, few and many counts, or a class for expanded clones, and some rows have none.

v_call	cdr3_length	d_call	clone_size	j_call	cdr3_aa	cdr3_nt
TRBV19	16	TRBD1	.	TRBJ2-1	CASSFTGQGENNEQFF	TGTGCCAGCTCCTTCACCGGACAGGGTGAAAACAATGAGCAGTTCTTC
TRBV10-3	13	.	once	TRBJ2-7	CAISLPGAYEQYF	TGTGCCATCAGTTTACCAGGGGCCTACGAGCAGTACTTC
TRBV5-1	15	.	.	TRBJ2-4	CASSPRDAAWDIQYF	TGCGCCAGCAGCCCACGGGATGCCGCTTGGGACATTCAGTACTTC
TRBV29-1	15	.	once	TRBJ2-6	CSVELQSFGANVLTF	TGCAGCGTTGAGCTCCAGTCCTTTGGGGCCAACGTCCTGACTTTC
TRBV5-1	15	TRBD2	.	TRBJ2-7	CASSLRTSGLVEQYF	TGCGCCAGCAGCTTGAGGACTAGCGGGCTGGTCGAGCAGTACTTC
TRBV9	15	.	.	TRBJ2-1	CASSVDGRTYNEQFF	TGTGCCAGCAGCGTAGATGGCAGGACCTACAATGAGCAGTTCTTC
TRBV7-2	13	.	.	TRBJ1-1	CASSLSQHTEAFF	TGTGCCAGCAGCTTATCACAGCACACTGAAGCTTTCTTT
TRBV24-1	15	TRBD1	once	TRBJ1-4	CATSDRTGGGEKLFF	TGTGCCACCAGTGATCGGACAGGGGGGGGTGAAAAACTGTTTTTT
TRBV5-4	17	TRBD1	.	TRBJ1-5	CASSAFPGQGHDQPQHF	TGTGCCAGCAGCGCCTTCCCGGGACAGGGTCATGATCAGCCCCAGCATTTT
TRBV9	16	TRBD1	.	TRBJ2-2	CASSVTGQGYAGELFF	TGTGCCAGCAGCGTCACGGGACAGGGGTATGCCGGGGAGCTGTTTTTT
TRBV9	15	.	.	TRBJ2-1	CASSVDSSQQDEQFF	TGTGCCAGCAGCGTAGATTCGTCCCAGCAGGATGAGCAGTTCTTC
TRBV6-5	15	.	.	TRBJ2-1	CASSPSPAGHNEQFF	TGTGCCAGCAGCCCCTCCCCCGCTGGCCACAATGAGCAGTTCTTC
TRBV12-5	18	TRBD1	.	TRBJ1-5	CASGLDPKGQISNQPQHF	TGTGCTAGTGGTTTGGATCCTAAGGGACAGATTAGCAATCAGCCCCAGCATTTT
TRBV7-9	14	.	.	TRBJ2-3	CASTPGSSTDTQYF	TGTGCCAGCACCCCTGGGAGTAGCACAGATACGCAGTATTTT
TRBV7-9	16	.	.	TRBJ2-2	CASSPQVTTNTGELFF	TGTGCCAGCAGCCCACAAGTGACTACGAACACCGGGGAGCTGTTTTTT
TRBV5-5	15	TRBD1	.	TRBJ1-2	CASSLGDREAYGYTF	TGTGCCAGCAGCTTGGGGGACAGGGAGGCCTATGGCTACACCTTC
TRBV5-1	14	.	.	TRBJ2-5	CASRPGLIQETQYF	TGCGCCAGCAGACCGGGACTGATCCAAGAGACCCAGTACTTC
TRBV19	14	TRBD1	.	TRBJ1-2	CASTPYGTGNGYTF	TGTGCCAGTACCCCCTACGGGACAGGGAATGGCTACACCTTC
TRBV5-1	16	TRBD1	.	TRBJ1-3	CASSAAGTGAGNTIYF	TGCGCCAGCAGCGCAGCCGGGACAGGGGCTGGAAACACCATATATTTT
TRBV19	14	.	.	TRBJ1-3	CASHPPGSGNTIYF	TGTGCCAGTCACCCCCCCGGCTCTGGAAACACCATATATTTT
TRBV11-2	15	.	.	TRBJ1-5	CASSLDQGIDQPQHF	TGTGCCAGCAGCTTAGACCAGGGAATCGATCAGCCCCAGCATTTT
TRBV7-8	13	.	.	TRBJ2-3	CASSSLAGGVWYF	TGTGCCAGCAGCTCGTTGGCGGGCGGCGTTTGGTATTTT
TRBV4-3	19	.	.	TRBJ2-4	CASSQALPLGERAKNIQYF	TGCGCCAGCAGCCAAGCACTCCCCCTCGGAGAGAGAGCCAAAAACATTCAGTACTTC
TRBV4-1	16	TRBD1	.	TRBJ1-1	CASSLGTGGAFTEAFF	TGCGCCAGCAGCCTCGGGACAGGGGGCGCGTTTACTGAAGCTTTCTTT
TRBV6-5	15	.	.	TRBJ2-2	CASSYWGEDTGELFF	TGTGCCAGCAGTTACTGGGGGGAAGACACCGGGGAGCTGTTTTTT
TRBV6-5	12	.	.	TRBJ1-1	CASTPTASEAFF	TGTGCCAGCACCCCTACAGCTTCTGAAGCTTTCTTT
TRBV27	13	.	once	TRBJ2-3	CASSRYPTDTQYF	TGTGCCAGCAGCCGGTATCCCACAGATACGCAGTATTTT
TRBV28	15	.	.	TRBJ2-3	CASSSGGSRTDTQYF	TGTGCCAGCAGTTCAGGAGGGTCCCGCACAGATACGCAGTATTTT
TRBV10-1	14	.	.	TRBJ2-1	CASSSQGRRNEQFF	TGCGCCAGCTCTTCACAGGGCCGGCGCAATGAGCAGTTCTTC
TRBV4-2	11	.	.	TRBJ2-1	CASSQGAEQFF	TGTGCCAGCAGCCAAGGAGCAGAGCAGTTCTTC
TRBV30	14	.	.	TRBJ1-5	CAWSANRVDQPQHF	TGTGCCTGGAGTGCCAACAGGGTGGATCAGCCCCAGCATTTT
TRBV5-1	14	.	.	TRBJ1-6	CASSVTGYSSPLHF	TGCGCCAGCAGCGTCACAGGGTATAGTTCACCCCTCCACTTT
TRBV19	17	TRBD1	.	TRBJ1-4	CASSPGDRGRTNEKLFF	TGTGCCAGTAGTCCCGGGGACAGGGGGAGAACTAATGAAAAACTGTTTTTT
TRBV5-1	15	TRBD2	.	TRBJ2-1	CASSYSIGGVGIWFF	TGCGCCAGCAGCTACTCTATTGGGGGGGTAGGTATCTGGTTCTTC
TRBV14	15	TRBD2	.	TRBJ2-5	CASSPSGGAVKTQYF	TGTGCCAGCAGCCCTAGCGGGGGGGCAGTAAAGACCCAGTACTTC
TRBV19	12	.	.	TRBJ2-2	CASIEQTGELFF	TGTGCCAGTATTGAACAAACCGGGGAGCTGTTTTTT
TRBV19	14	.	.	TRBJ1-1	CASSMGGATTEAFF	TGTGCCAGTAGTATGGGGGGGGCCACCACTGAAGCTTTCTTT
TRBV4-2	15	TRBD1	.	TRBJ1-5	CASSISTGTVQPQHF	TGTGCCAGCAGCATATCGACAGGGACCGTTCAGCCCCAGCATTTT